This T cell receptor (beta chain) emerged from a study of blood T cell repertoires in COVID-19. At the level of the study: Researchers got acute and convalescent COVID-19 samples from the United States, Italy and Spain. The analysed material was cDNA or gDNA that came from T cells, B-cell-depleted T cells, or PBMCs.

J was trimmed by 6 bases and V by 3 bases; bases with no gene match: 4. The CDR3 extends over 17 amino acids. Germline CDR1 and CDR2: KGHDR and SFDVKD. Produced via immunoSEQ multiplex PCR; TCRdb's table is partial and in-frame only. The sample holds about 330,000 clones, about 90% seen once. Sequenced input: peripheral blood. The chain is built from TRBV24-1 and TRBJ2-1; the match to TRBD2 covers 16 bases. This clonotype was obtained from a man younger than 35 who had recovered from COVID-19. The CDR3 nucleotides read TGTGCCACCAGTGATCAAGGGACTAGCGGGAGGGCCAATGAGCAGTTCTTC. It is translated as CATSDQGTSGRANEQFF.